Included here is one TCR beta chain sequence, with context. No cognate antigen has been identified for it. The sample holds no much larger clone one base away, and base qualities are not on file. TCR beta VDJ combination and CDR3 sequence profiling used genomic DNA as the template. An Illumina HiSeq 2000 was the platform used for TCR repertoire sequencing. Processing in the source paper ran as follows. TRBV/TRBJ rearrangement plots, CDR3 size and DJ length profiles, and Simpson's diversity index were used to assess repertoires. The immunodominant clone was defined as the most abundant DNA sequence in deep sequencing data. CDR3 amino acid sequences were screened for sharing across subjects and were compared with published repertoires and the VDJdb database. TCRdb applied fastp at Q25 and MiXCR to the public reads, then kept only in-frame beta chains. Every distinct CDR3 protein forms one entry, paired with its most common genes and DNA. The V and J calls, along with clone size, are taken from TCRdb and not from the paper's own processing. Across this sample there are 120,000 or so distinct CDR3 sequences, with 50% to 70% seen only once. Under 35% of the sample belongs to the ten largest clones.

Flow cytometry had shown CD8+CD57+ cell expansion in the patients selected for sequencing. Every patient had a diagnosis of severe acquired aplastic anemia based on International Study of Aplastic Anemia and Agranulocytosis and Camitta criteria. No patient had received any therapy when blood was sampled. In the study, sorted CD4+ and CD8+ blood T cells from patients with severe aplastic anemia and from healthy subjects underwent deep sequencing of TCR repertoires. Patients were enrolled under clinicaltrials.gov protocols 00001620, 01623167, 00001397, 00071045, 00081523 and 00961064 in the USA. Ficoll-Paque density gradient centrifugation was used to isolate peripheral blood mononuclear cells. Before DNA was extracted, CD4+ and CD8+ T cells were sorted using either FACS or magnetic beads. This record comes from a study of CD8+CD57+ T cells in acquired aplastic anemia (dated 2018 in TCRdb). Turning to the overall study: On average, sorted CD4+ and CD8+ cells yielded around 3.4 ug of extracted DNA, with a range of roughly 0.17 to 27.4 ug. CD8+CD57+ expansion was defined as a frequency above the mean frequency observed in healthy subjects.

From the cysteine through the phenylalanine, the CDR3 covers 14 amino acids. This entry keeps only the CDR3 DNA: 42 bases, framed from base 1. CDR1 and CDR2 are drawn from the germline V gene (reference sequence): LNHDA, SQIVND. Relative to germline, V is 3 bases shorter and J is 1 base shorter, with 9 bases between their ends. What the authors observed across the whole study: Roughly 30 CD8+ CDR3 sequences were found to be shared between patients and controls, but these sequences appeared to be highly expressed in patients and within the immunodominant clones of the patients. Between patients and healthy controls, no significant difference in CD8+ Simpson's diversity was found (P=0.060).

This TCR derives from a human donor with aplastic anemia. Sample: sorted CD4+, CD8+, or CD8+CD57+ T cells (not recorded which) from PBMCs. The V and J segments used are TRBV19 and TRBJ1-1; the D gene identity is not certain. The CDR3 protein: CASSMREGNTEAFF. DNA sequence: TGTGCCAGTAGTATGCGGGAAGGGAACACTGAAGCTTTCTTT.